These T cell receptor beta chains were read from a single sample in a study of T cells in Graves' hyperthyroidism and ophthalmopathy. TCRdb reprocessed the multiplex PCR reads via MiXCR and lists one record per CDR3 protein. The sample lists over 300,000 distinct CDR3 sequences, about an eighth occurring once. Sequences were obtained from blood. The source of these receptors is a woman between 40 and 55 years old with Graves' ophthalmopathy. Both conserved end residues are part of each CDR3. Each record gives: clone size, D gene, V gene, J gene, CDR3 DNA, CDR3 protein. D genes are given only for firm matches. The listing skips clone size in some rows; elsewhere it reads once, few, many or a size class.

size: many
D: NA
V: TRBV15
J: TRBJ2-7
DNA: TGTGCCACCAGCTACAGAGAGGGTCACGAGCAGTACTTC
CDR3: CATSYREGHEQYF

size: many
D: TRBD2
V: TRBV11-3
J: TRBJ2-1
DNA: TGTGCCAGCAGCTCTGGACTAGCGAGTTACAATGAGCAGTTCTTC
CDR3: CASSSGLASYNEQFF

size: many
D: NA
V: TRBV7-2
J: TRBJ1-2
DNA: TGTGCCAGCAGCTTGTTAATCTCTAACTATGGCTACACCTTC
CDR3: CASSLLISNYGYTF

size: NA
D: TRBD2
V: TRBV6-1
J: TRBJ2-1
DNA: TGTGCCAGCAGCCCAGGACTAGCGGGGGGAGCTGAGCAGTTCTTC
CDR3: CASSPGLAGGAEQFF

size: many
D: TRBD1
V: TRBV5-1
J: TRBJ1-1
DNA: TGCGCCAGCAGCTTCCAGGGGGGTGGGGCTGAAGCTTTCTTT
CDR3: CASSFQGGGAEAFF

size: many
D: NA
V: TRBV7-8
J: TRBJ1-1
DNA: TGTGCCAGTAAACCCCCCGGCAGTTTTGAAGCTTTCTTT
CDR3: CASKPPGSFEAFF

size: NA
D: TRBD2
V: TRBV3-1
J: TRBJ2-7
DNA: TGTGCCAGCAGCCAACTAGCGGGAGGGCCGGGGGAGCAGTACTTC
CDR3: CASSQLAGGPGEQYF

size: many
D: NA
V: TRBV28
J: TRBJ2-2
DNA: TGTGCCAGCCGGCTGGCAGGGTTTTTTCAGAACACCGGGGAGCTGTTTTTT
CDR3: CASRLAGFFQNTGELFF

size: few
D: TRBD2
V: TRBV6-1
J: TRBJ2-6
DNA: TGTGCCAGCACTTTAGCGGGTAACGGGGCCAACGTCCTGACTTTC
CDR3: CASTLAGNGANVLTF

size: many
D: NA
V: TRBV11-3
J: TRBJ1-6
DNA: TGTGCCAGCAGCGCACAGGGTTCCCTTTCACCCCTCCACTTT
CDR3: CASSAQGSLSPLHF

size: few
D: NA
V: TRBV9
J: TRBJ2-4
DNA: TGTGCCAGCAGCGTAGGAAACCTAGGTAACGCCGACATTCAGTACTTC
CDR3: CASSVGNLGNADIQYF